The 18 T cell receptor beta chains listed next were all sequenced from one sample in a study of cytomegalovirus exposure and HLA in healthy donors. Use of 60 Vbeta and 13 Jbeta primers characterized the PCR. The assay was immunoSEQ multiplex PCR, and TCRdb's table has in-frame clones only and misses some. Among about 63,000 clones listed, approximately 82% were seen once. Sequencing was carried out using PBMCs. These receptor sequences come from a woman in her thirties or forties in good health and CMV-seropositive.

J is TRBJ2-3 and V is TRBV28, with D maybe TRBD2 (7 bases). V dropped 2 bases and J dropped 1 base, with 19 bases sitting between them. CDR3 length: 18 residues. From germline, CDR1 is MDHEN and CDR2 SYDVKM. The CDR3 sequence is CASSLRGGAGAGTDTQYF. CDR3 DNA: TGTGCCAGCAGTTTAAGGGGCGGGGCGGGGGCAGGCACAGATACGCAGTATTTT.

The CDR3 DNA is TGCGCCAGCAGCTTGGGGACAGGGGAAAGCTACACCTTC. Amino acid sequence: CASSLGTGESYTF. The chain recombines TRBV5-1 with TRBJ1-2; 9 positions agree with TRBD1. Germline CDR1 SGHRS, CDR2 YFSETQ. This CDR3 is 13 amino acids long. Losses at the gene ends were 0 bases for V and 9 bases for J; bases not matched to a gene: 3.

The chain employs TRBV5-1 and TRBJ2-4; D ambiguous. The CDR3 length is 11 residues. V lost 0 bases and J 11 bases, leaving 6 bases between the germline ends. Germline V gene data show CDR1 as SGHRS and CDR2 as YFSETQ. In DNA form, the CDR3 reads TGCGCCAGCAGCTTGGGTCCCGTTCAGTACTTC. It is translated as CASSLGPVQYF.

The chain employs TRBV10-3 and TRBJ1-4; 7 bases agree with TRBD1. V trimming: 3 bases; J trimming: 5 bases; junction bases outside the gene matches: 6. This CDR3 comprises 15 residues. Germline V gives CDR1 ENHRY, CDR2 SYGVKD. The CDR3 nucleotides are TGTGCCATCAGTGATGGGGCCAGGGGGAATGAAAAACTGTTTTTT. This gives the protein CAISDGARGNEKLFF.

V gene TRBV28 combines with J gene TRBJ1-4, with D tentatively TRBD1 (6 bases). Germline V gene lookup returns CDR1 MDHEN and CDR2 SYDVKM. The CDR3 is 17 amino acids. V lost 3 bases, J lost 7 bases, and 21 bases lay in between. The CDR3 protein is CASSFLTRGGGSEKLFF. In DNA form, the CDR3 reads TGTGCCAGCAGTTTTTTGACCCGGGGAGGGGGTTCTGAAAAACTGTTTTTT. Full variable domain (outside the CDR3, taken from reference TRBV28 and TRBJ1-4): DVKVTQSSRYLVKRTGEKVFLECVQDMDHENMFWYRQDPGLGLRLIYFSYDVKMKEKGDIPEGYSVSREKKERFSLILESASTNQTSMYLCASSFLTRGGGSEKLFFGSGTQLSVL.

The J gene is TRBJ2-1, the V gene TRBV30, with 7 nucleotides matching TRBD1. V lost 3 bases to trimming and J lost 9 bases; unmatched junction nucleotides: 8. There are 13 residues in the CDR3. The V gene's germline CDR1 is GTSNPN and CDR2 SVGIG (reference sequence). Here the CDR3 DNA reads TGTGCCTGGAGCAAGGGGGCGGCAGGTGAGCAGTTCTTC. Translating it yields CAWSKGAAGEQFF.

V gene TRBV7-9 combines with J gene TRBJ1-5; no clear D. V lost 2 bases to trimming and J lost 5 bases, with 7 bases between them. In germline, CDR1 is SEHNR, CDR2 FQNEAQ (reference sequence). The CDR3 is 13 residues long. The CDR3 is CASSLISDQPQHF. CDR3 in DNA: TGTGCCAGCAGCTTAATCTCTGATCAGCCCCAGCATTTT.

In its sample, this clone was seen a few times. The chain links TRBV29-1 to TRBJ2-7; a possible D gene is TRBD1 (6 bases). Trimming took off 6 bases at V and 4 bases at J, with 13 bases between the two ends. CDR1 is SQVTM and CDR2 is ANQGSEA in the germline V gene. The CDR3 length is 12 residues. The CDR3 DNA reads as TGCAGCGTCCGGTGGACAGCTTACGAGCAGTACTTC. Translating it yields CSVRWTAYEQYF.

The rearrangement joins TRBV6-5 to TRBJ1-4, with D hard to call. The CDR3 has 14 residues. Germline loops: CDR1 MNHEY, CDR2 SVGAGI. V was pared by 7 bases and J by 8 bases, with 17 bases between. The CDR3 region is CASNLSQRGEKLFF. As DNA, the CDR3 is TGTGCCAGCAACCTCAGCCAGCGTGGGGAAAAACTGTTTTTT.

This clone was seen more than once but under ten times. J is TRBJ1-5 and V is TRBV25-1; 7 bases fit TRBD1. The ends lost 4 bases at V and 2 bases at J; junction bases unmatched: 11. The CDR3 sequence is 17 residues long. Germline assignment: CDR1 MGHDK and CDR2 SYGVNS. CDR3 residues: CASSGDRAPFGNQPQHF. The CDR3 DNA sequence: TGTGCCAGCAGTGGTGACAGGGCCCCCTTCGGCAATCAGCCCCAGCATTTT.

The sample holds one count of this clone. This sequence joins TRBV9 and TRBJ1-2; D may be TRBD1 (6 bases). This CDR3 contains 14 residues. V lost 3 bases to trimming and J lost 4 bases, with 13 bases between them. Germline V gene sequence: CDR1 SGDLS, CDR2 YYNGEE. CDR3 DNA: TGTGCCAGCAGCGAGGACAGTTCCCTCTATGGCTACACCTTC. It is translated as CASSEDSSLYGYTF. The variable domain in full, completed from reference TRBV9 and TRBJ1-2, reads DSGVTQTPKHLITATGQRVTLRCSPRSGDLSVYWYQQSLDQGLQFLIQYYNGEERAKGNILERFSAQQFPDLHSELNLSSLELGDSALYFCASSEDSSLYGYTFGSGTRLTVV.

J is TRBJ1-2 and V is TRBV4-1, with D uncertain. The CDR3 runs 14 residues. V was cut by 2 bases and J by 5 bases, with 12 bases left in between. CDR1 and CDR2 from the germline V gene are MGHRA and YSYEKL. The CDR3 protein is CASSQPTVVYGYTF. The DNA for the CDR3 is TGCGCCAGCAGCCAACCCACGGTGGTTTATGGCTACACCTTC.

The rearrangement joins TRBV5-1 to TRBJ2-2; the D is unclear. The CDR3 totals 15 residues. The germline V gene encodes CDR1 SGHRS and CDR2 YFSETQ. The V gene lost 0 bases and the J gene lost 2 bases, with 8 bases spanning the gap. Here the CDR3 DNA reads TGCGCCAGCAGCTTGGTACAGTCAAACACCGGGGAGCTGTTTTTT. Its protein is CASSLVQSNTGELFF.

The V and J genes are TRBV30 and TRBJ1-2, with D maybe TRBD1 (5 bases). This CDR3 spans 13 amino acids. Trimming pared 0 bases from V and 5 bases from J, leaving 10 bases between. Per germline, CDR1 GTSNPN and CDR2 SVGIG (reference sequence). CDR3 amino acids: CAWSVGGTYGYTF. In DNA, the CDR3 is TGTGCCTGGAGTGTGGGGGGAACTTATGGCTACACCTTC.

V is TRBV5-1 and J is TRBJ1-1; D is ambiguous. The CDR3 loop spans 11 amino acids. V gave up 2 bases and J gave up 12 bases, with 11 bases separating them. Germline loops: CDR1 SGHRS, CDR2 YFSETQ. The CDR3, as DNA: TGCGCCAGCAGCTTCGGGGAAAAACCTTTCTTT. Amino acid sequence: CASSFGEKPFF.

The chain joins TRBV6-5 to TRBJ2-7, with 9 nucleotides matching TRBD1. CDR1 is MNHEY, CDR2 SVGAGI, per germline. After removal of 4 bases from V and 4 bases from J, the junction contained 2 bases not matched to a gene. The CDR3 spans 13 residues. CDR3 loop: CASSLGTGYEQYF. The CDR3 coding sequence is TGTGCCAGCAGTTTGGGGACAGGGTACGAGCAGTACTTC.

The table lists this clone with a few counts. The genes are TRBV5-4 and TRBJ2-4, with TRBD2 identical over 10 bases. This CDR3 is built from 19 residues. Germline CDR1 reads SGHNT; CDR2 reads YYREEE (reference sequence). The junction had 13 bases not matched to a gene; V was cut back by 3 bases and J by 1 base. The CDR3: CASSSASGGGERAKNIQYF. The DNA of the CDR3 is TGTGCCAGCAGCTCGGCTAGCGGGGGAGGGGAACGGGCCAAAAACATTCAGTACTTC. Based on the CDR3 plus reference TRBV5-4 and TRBJ2-4, the full variable domain is ETGVTQSPTHLIKTRGQQVTLRCSSQSGHNTVSWYQQALGQGPQFIFQYYREEENGRGNFPPRFSGLQFPNYSSELNVNALELDDSALYLCASSSASGGGERAKNIQYFGAGTRLSVL.

The rearrangement uses TRBV9 and TRBJ2-7; possibly TRBD2 for D (6 bases). CDR3 length: 14 residues. The germline V and J ends were trimmed by 4 bases and 5 bases, with 16 bases remaining between them. Germline loops: CDR1 SGDLS, CDR2 YYNGEE. For the CDR3, the DNA is TGTGCCAGCAGCCCCAGGCTAGCGATCCACGAGCAGTACTTC. This sequence encodes CASSPRLAIHEQYF.